This T cell receptor beta chain came from a study of CD8+ T cells in alopecia areata. Looked up from germline, CDR1 is KGHSH and CDR2 is LQKENI. Trimming at V came to 4 bases and at J to 0 bases, leaving 5 bases not matched to a gene. CDR3 size: 15 residues. RNA extraction and reverse transcription yielded cDNA as sequencing template. TCRdb's copy holds only in-frame clones and misses some; the assay was immunoSEQ multiplex PCR. The sample yields 100,000 to 150,000 clones, 45% to 60% seen once. V usage is TRBV18 and J usage is TRBJ1-1; 7 bases match TRBD1. The source material was CD4+ T cells sorted from blood, sampled at week 0. The clonotype was recovered from a human donor with alopecia areata. The CDR3 DNA follows: TGTGCCAGCTCACGAACGACAGGGTTGAACACTGAAGCTTTCTTT. This sequence encodes CASSRTTGLNTEAFF.